One and the same sample provided the 27 T cell receptor beta chains below, sequenced in a study of T cells after yellow fever vaccination. MiXCR was run by TCRdb on the 5' RACE reads, yielding one entry per CDR3 protein. The table lists about 230,000 distinct CDR3 sequences, approximately 6.3% of them singletons. The starting material was CD4+ T cells sorted from PBMCs, obtained on the day of the yellow fever booster vaccination. These receptors were taken from a man between 25 and 39 years old who received the YFV17D yellow fever vaccine.

The chain links TRBV29-1 to TRBJ2-7, with TRBD1 matching over 9 bases. After removal of 4 bases from V and 0 bases from J, the junction contained 7 bases not matched to a gene. CDR3 length equals 15 residues. The germline V gene encodes CDR1 SQVTM and CDR2 ANQGSEA. The CDR3 sequence is CSVAEGTGPSYEQYF. CDR3 DNA: TGCAGCGTTGCAGAGGGGACAGGGCCCTCCTACGAGCAGTACTTC.

V and J are TRBV18 and TRBJ2-6, with 13 nucleotides matching TRBD2. Losses at the gene ends were 3 bases for V and 4 bases for J; bases not matched to a gene: 9. Germline V gives CDR1 KGHSH, CDR2 LQKENI. The CDR3 runs to 19 residues. The CDR3 is CASSPRTSGSWVGANVLTF. DNA for the CDR3: TGTGCCAGCTCACCGAGGACTAGCGGGAGTTGGGTAGGGGCCAACGTCCTGACTTTC.

J is TRBJ2-4 and V is TRBV7-2, with no clear D. The germline V gene encodes CDR1 SGHTA and CDR2 FQGNSA. This CDR3 is built from 15 residues. V lost 6 bases and J 3 bases, leaving 15 bases between the germline ends. CDR3 in amino acids: CASSLGGVGKNIQYF. The CDR3 region has the DNA TGTGCCAGCAGTTTGGGTGGGGTTGGCAAAAACATTCAGTACTTC.

This clonotype was picked up a small number of times. This chain uses TRBV6-2 or TRBV6-3 with TRBJ1-1; 8 nucleotides match TRBD1. The CDR3 has 12 amino acids. The V gene end was trimmed by 6 bases and the J gene end by 11 bases; junction bases not matched to a gene: 8. Germline V lookup: CDR1 MNHEY, CDR2 SVGEGT. CDR3 sequence: CASRGEDRAAFF. In DNA form, the CDR3 reads TGTGCCAGCAGGGGAGAGGACAGGGCGGCTTTCTTT.

Ten or more counts support this clonotype. J is TRBJ2-7 and V is TRBV9, with D perhaps assigned TRBD1 or TRBD2 (5 bases each). The germline gives CDR1 SGDLS, CDR2 YYNGEE. Trimming removed 2 bases from V and 5 bases from J, with 8 bases in between. The CDR3 spans 12 residues. The CDR3 bases are TGTGCCAGCAGCGTCGGGGACCACGAGCAGTACTTC. Amino acids: CASSVGDHEQYF.

V gene TRBV18 combines with J gene TRBJ2-3; TRBD2 is a possible D gene (6 bases). Trimming left V 3 bases short and J 2 bases short, with 18 bases between. The CDR3 covers 17 residues. The germline gives CDR1 KGHSH, CDR2 LQKENI. CDR3 protein: CASSPGAGGPITDTQYF. For the CDR3, the DNA is TGTGCCAGCTCACCTGGTGCCGGGGGACCCATCACAGATACGCAGTATTTT.

V and J are TRBV10-3 and TRBJ2-1, with TRBD1 matching over 7 bases. Germline V gene data show CDR1 as ENHRY and CDR2 as SYGVKD. The CDR3 has 12 amino acids. J gave up 9 bases and V 7 bases, and 6 bases lay outside the gene matches. The CDR3 nucleotides are TGTGCCATCACCGGACAGGACCGTGAGCAGTTCTTC. This translates into CAITGQDREQFF.

This clonotype was recorded at least ten times. The chain joins TRBV19 to TRBJ1-1; D unclear. The CDR3 contains 16 residues. In germline, CDR1 is LNHDA, CDR2 SQIVND (reference sequence). Trimming shortened V by 5 bases and J by 5 bases, and 21 bases separated the two germline ends. Here the CDR3 reads CASSHPRAPVPTEAFF. The CDR3 DNA is TGTGCCAGTAGTCATCCAAGGGCCCCCGTCCCTACTGAAGCTTTCTTT.

This clonotype was counted at least ten times. The genes are TRBV4-3 and TRBJ1-2; D is perhaps TRBD1 (6 bases). This CDR3 has 13 amino acids. V was clipped by 6 bases and J by 8 bases, with 16 bases between them. CDR1 and CDR2 from the germline V gene are LGHNA and YSLEER. The CDR3 DNA reads TGCGCCAGCAGTATGAAGGGGGTTCCAGGCTACACCTTC. Translation gives CASSMKGVPGYTF.

This clonotype was recorded many times. This CDR3 reads CASSRDGRNEKLFF. The CDR3, as DNA: TGCGCCAGCAGCAGGGACGGACGGAATGAAAAACTGTTTTTT. This chain uses TRBV5-1 with TRBJ1-4, with D possibly being TRBD1 (5 bases). V was clipped by 4 bases and J by 5 bases, with 12 bases between them. The CDR3 contains 14 residues. CDR1 is SGHRS and CDR2 is YFSETQ in the germline V gene.

The V gene is TRBV5-1, the J gene TRBJ1-6, with D possibly matching TRBD1 (5 bases). V lost 2 bases to trimming and J lost 9 bases, with 9 bases between them. Germline V gene sequence: CDR1 SGHRS, CDR2 YFSETQ. This CDR3 region has 13 residues. The DNA for the CDR3 is TGCGCCAGCAGCTTAGTGGGGGTTTCACCCCTCCACTTT. Its protein is CASSLVGVSPLHF.

This clonotype appeared a few times. V is TRBV7-6 and J is TRBJ2-1, with D maybe TRBD2 (5 bases). This CDR3 spans 14 amino acids. Germline lookup yields CDR1 SGHVS and CDR2 FNYEAQ. V was shortened by 5 bases and J by 4 bases, with 12 bases between the two germline ends. CDR3 sequence: CASSPSGTYNEQFF. The CDR3 nucleotides are TGTGCCAGCAGCCCAAGCGGCACTTACAATGAGCAGTTCTTC.

This clonotype has just a few counts. The chain recombines TRBV5-1 with TRBJ2-1; tentatively, D is TRBD1 (6 bases). Per the germline V gene, CDR1 is SGHRS and CDR2 is YFSETQ. The CDR3 has 16 amino acids. V was clipped by 1 base and J by 2 bases, with 13 bases between them. CDR3 region: CASSLQTGTTYNEQFF. In nucleotides, the CDR3 is TGCGCCAGCAGCTTGCAAACTGGGACAACCTACAATGAGCAGTTCTTC.

This clonotype has a count of ten or more. The rearrangement joins TRBV27 to TRBJ2-3, with 7 nucleotides matching TRBD2. Germline V CDR1 and CDR2: MNHEY, SMNVEV (reference sequence). V trimming: 6 bases; J trimming: 0 bases; junction bases outside the gene matches: 9. The CDR3 is 16 amino acids. In DNA, the CDR3 is TGTGCCAGCAGCTCTCCGCGGGAGAGTAGCACAGATACGCAGTATTTT. This translates into CASSSPRESSTDTQYF.

This rearrangement joins TRBV15 to TRBJ1-5; possibly TRBD1 for D (6 bases). Germline V gene sequence: CDR1 LNHNV, CDR2 YYDKDF (reference sequence). CDR3 length: 15 residues. Trimming left V 6 bases short and J 8 bases short, with 20 bases between. The DNA for the CDR3 is TGTGCCACCAGACCCGGGGGGCAGGGCGGGAAGCCCCAGCATTTT. Translated, it gives CATRPGGQGGKPQHF.

The sample holds many counts of this clonotype. V and J are TRBV3-1 and TRBJ2-7; D is possibly TRBD2 (5 bases). Trimming took off 1 base at V and 0 bases at J, with 16 bases between the two ends. Germline values: CDR1 LGHDT, CDR2 YNNKEL (reference sequence). The CDR3 extends over 17 amino acids. CDR3 residues: CASSQGELRRSSYEQYF. In DNA, the CDR3 is TGTGCCAGCAGCCAAGGGGAGCTGAGAAGAAGCTCCTACGAGCAGTACTTC.

There are many counts of this clonotype. The rearrangement joins TRBV4-3 to TRBJ2-1, with TRBD2 matching 13 bases. CDR3 size: 18 residues. With 1 base clipped from V and 2 bases from J, the junction kept 5 bases outside the gene matches. Germline-derived CDR1 and CDR2 are LGHNA and YSLEER. For the CDR3, the DNA is TGCGCCAGCAGCCAAGGGACTAGCGGGAGTTTCGCCTACAATGAGCAGTTCTTC. It is translated as CASSQGTSGSFAYNEQFF.

At least ten counts were recorded for this clonotype. V gene TRBV7-9 combines with J gene TRBJ2-2, with D perhaps matching TRBD2 (5 bases). The CDR3 loop spans 15 amino acids. V was shortened by 8 bases and J by 0 bases, with 13 bases between the two germline ends. The V gene's germline CDR1 is SEHNR and CDR2 FQNEAQ (reference sequence). The CDR3 loop is CASGRDNANTGELFF. CDR3 bases: TGTGCCAGCGGGAGAGATAACGCGAACACCGGGGAGCTGTTTTTT.

This clonotype was observed a handful of times. The chain has TRBV30 and TRBJ2-1; no clear D gene. CDR3 length: 15 amino acids. V dropped 1 base and J dropped 1 base, with 11 bases sitting between them. CDR1 is GTSNPN, CDR2 SVGIG, per germline (reference sequence). This CDR3 is CAWSDGVKSYNEQFF. In nucleotides, the CDR3 is TGTGCCTGGAGTGATGGAGTTAAATCCTACAATGAGCAGTTCTTC.

In its sample, this clonotype was seen many times. The chain is built from TRBV5-1 and TRBJ2-7; D may be TRBD1 (6 bases). This CDR3 is built from 16 residues. Germline V CDR1 and CDR2: SGHRS, YFSETQ. Trimming left V 3 bases short and J 4 bases short, with 20 bases between. The chain's CDR3 is CASSSFGQIINYEQYF. The CDR3 bases are TGCGCCAGCAGCTCATTCGGACAGATCATAAATTACGAGCAGTACTTC. The entire variable domain, with the rest obtained from reference TRBV5-1 and TRBJ2-7, is as follows: KAGVTQTPRYLIKTRGQQVTLSCSPISGHRSVSWYQQTPGQGLQFLFEYFSETQRNKGNFPGRFSGRQFSNSRSEMNVSTLELGDSALYLCASSSFGQIINYEQYFGPGTRLTVT.

The chain is built from TRBV7-8 and TRBJ1-6, with no clear D. Germline V gene data show CDR1 as SGHVS and CDR2 as FQNEAQ. This CDR3 has 15 amino acids. Trimming took 5 bases from V and 0 from J, leaving 8 bases between them. The CDR3 nucleotides read TGTGCCAGCAGCCCACCGTACTCCTATAATTCACCCCTCCACTTT. Its translation: CASSPPYSYNSPLHF.

The chain employs TRBV10-3 and TRBJ2-2, with TRBD1 matching over 7 bases. The J segment lost 0 bases and the V segment lost 4 bases, leaving 5 bases of the junction unmatched. Germline-derived CDR1 and CDR2 are ENHRY and SYGVKD. The length of the CDR3 is 16 residues. CDR3 protein: CAISGGQLSNTGELFF. CDR3 nucleotide sequence: TGTGCCATCAGTGGGGGACAGTTATCGAACACCGGGGAGCTGTTTTTT.

The table lists this clonotype with many counts. The chain employs TRBV20-1 and TRBJ2-1; no firm D call. The CDR3 is made up of 10 amino acids. V lost 4 bases, J lost 14 bases, and 12 bases lay in between. From germline, CDR1 is DFQATT and CDR2 SNEGSKA (reference sequence). The CDR3, as DNA: TGCAGTGCTATGGTGGGCCCAGAGTTCTTC. It specifies CSAMVGPEFF.

This clonotype was seen at least ten times. This rearrangement joins TRBV6-1 to TRBJ2-1; D gene uncertain. Trimming left V 1 base short and J 10 bases short, with 2 bases between. Germline CDR1 is MNHNS and CDR2 is SASEGT. The CDR3 runs to 10 residues. CDR3 nucleotide sequence: TGTGCCAGCAGTGAAGACGAGCAGTTCTTC. Its protein product is CASSEDEQFF.

A few counts support this clonotype. For the CDR3, the DNA is TGTGCCAGCTCACTGACGCCGGGACAGGGCGAAGCTTTCTTT. Its translation is CASSLTPGQGEAFF. This rearrangement joins TRBV18 to TRBJ1-1, with 9 bases identical to TRBD1. Trimming took 4 bases from V and 8 from J; bases not matched to a gene: 8. This CDR3 contains 14 residues. Germline V CDR1 and CDR2: KGHSH, LQKENI.

V gene TRBV20-1 combines with J gene TRBJ2-3, with D hard to call. Trimming left V 6 bases short and J 2 bases short, with 9 bases between. The CDR3 spans 12 residues. Germline CDR1 DFQATT, CDR2 SNEGSKA (reference sequence). The CDR3 reads CSASRNTDTQYF. CDR3 coding DNA: TGCAGTGCCTCGCGAAACACAGATACGCAGTATTTT.

This clonotype was observed many times. The J gene is TRBJ2-3, the V gene TRBV7-3, with D hard to call. This CDR3 is built from 14 residues. The germline gives CDR1 SGHTA, CDR2 FQGTGA. Trimming removed 5 bases at V and 0 bases at J, with 9 bases between. The CDR3 loop reads CASSASASTDTQYF. DNA of the CDR3: TGTGCCAGCAGCGCAAGCGCTAGCACAGATACGCAGTATTTT.